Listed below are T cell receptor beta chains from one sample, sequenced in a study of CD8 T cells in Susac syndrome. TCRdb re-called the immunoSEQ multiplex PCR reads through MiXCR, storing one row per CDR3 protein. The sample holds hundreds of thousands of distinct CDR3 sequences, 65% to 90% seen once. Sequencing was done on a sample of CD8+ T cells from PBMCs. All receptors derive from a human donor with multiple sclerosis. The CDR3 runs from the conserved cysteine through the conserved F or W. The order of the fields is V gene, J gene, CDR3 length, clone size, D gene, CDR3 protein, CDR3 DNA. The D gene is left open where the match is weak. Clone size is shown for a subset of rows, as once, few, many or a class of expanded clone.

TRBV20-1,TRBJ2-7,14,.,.,CSATPRSMIYEQYF,TGCAGTGCTACTCCACGGTCAATGATCTACGAGCAGTACTTC
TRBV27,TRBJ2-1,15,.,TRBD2,CASSLGTSPLNEQFF,TGTGCCAGCAGTTTAGGGACTAGTCCCCTCAATGAGCAGTTCTTC
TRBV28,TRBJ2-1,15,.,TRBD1,CASIIGGGFNNEQFF,TGTGCCAGCATTATAGGGGGCGGATTCAACAATGAGCAGTTCTTC
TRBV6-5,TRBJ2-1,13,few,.,CASSSWKGDEQFF,TGTGCCAGTAGTTCCTGGAAGGGGGATGAGCAGTTCTTC
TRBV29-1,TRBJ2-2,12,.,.,CSVVQGGGELFF,TGCAGCGTTGTACAGGGAGGCGGGGAGCTGTTTTTT
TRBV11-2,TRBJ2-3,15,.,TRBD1,CASSLLGGATDTQYF,TGTGCCAGCAGCTTACTAGGGGGCGCAACAGATACGCAGTATTTT
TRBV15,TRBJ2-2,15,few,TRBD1,CATKQGVANTGELFF,TGTGCCACCAAACAGGGGGTCGCGAACACCGGGGAGCTGTTTTTT
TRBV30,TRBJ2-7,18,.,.,CASEAFKTGLRVSYEQYF,TGTGCCTCTGAGGCGTTTAAAACGGGACTGAGAGTTTCCTACGAGCAGTACTTC
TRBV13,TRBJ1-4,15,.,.,CASSSQDLGREKLFF,TGTGCCAGCAGTTCACAGGACCTTGGACGGGAAAAACTTTTTTTT
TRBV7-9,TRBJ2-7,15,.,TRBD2,CASSPPSSGGYEQYF,TGTGCCAGCAGCCCGCCGTCCAGCGGGGGTTACGAGCAGTACTTC
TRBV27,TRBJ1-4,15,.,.,CASSTLPPLDEKLFF,TGTGCCAGCAGCACACTCCCCCCCCTTGATGAAAAACTGTTTTTT
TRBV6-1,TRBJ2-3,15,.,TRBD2,CASINTREHQDTQYF,TGTGCCAGCATAAACACGCGGGAGCATCAAGATACGCAGTATTTT
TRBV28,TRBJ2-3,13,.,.,CASRLKEIDTQYF,TGTGCCAGCAGGCTCAAGGAGATAGATACGCAGTATTTT
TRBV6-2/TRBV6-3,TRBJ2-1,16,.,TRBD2,CTSSYGLAGAYNEQFF,TGTACCAGCAGTTACGGACTAGCGGGGGCCTACAATGAGCAGTTCTTC
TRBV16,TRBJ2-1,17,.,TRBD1,CASSQSSPDRGSNEQFF,TGTGCCAGCAGCCAATCATCCCCGGACAGGGGCTCCAATGAGCAGTTCTTC
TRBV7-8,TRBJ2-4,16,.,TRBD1,CASSSGQGLAKNIQYF,TGTGCCAGCAGCTCCGGACAGGGGCTAGCCAAAAACATTCAGTACTTC
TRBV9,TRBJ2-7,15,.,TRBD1,CASSAGQGVIHEQYF,TGTGCCAGCAGCGCCGGACAGGGTGTCATCCACGAGCAGTACTTC
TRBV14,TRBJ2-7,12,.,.,CASGEQTYEQYF,TGTGCCAGCGGCGAACAAACCTACGAGCAGTACTTC
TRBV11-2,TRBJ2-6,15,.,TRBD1,CASSLTGAGANVLTF,TGTGCCAGCAGCTTAACAGGGGCTGGGGCCAACGTCCTGACTTTC
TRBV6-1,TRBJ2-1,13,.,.,CASSENRVIEQFF,TGTGCCAGCAGTGAAAACAGGGTGATTGAGCAGTTCTTC
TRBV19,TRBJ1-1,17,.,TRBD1,CASSALRGQGLNTEAFF,TGTGCCAGTAGTGCCCTTCGAGGACAGGGGTTGAACACTGAAGCTTTCTTT
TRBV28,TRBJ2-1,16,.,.,CASSISPARGEPEQFF,TGTGCCAGCAGTATTTCCCCTGCGCGGGGAGAGCCTGAGCAGTTCTTC
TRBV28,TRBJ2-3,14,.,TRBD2,CASSSGLSTDTQYF,TGTGCCAGCAGTTCGGGACTAAGCACAGATACGCAGTATTTT
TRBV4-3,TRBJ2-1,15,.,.,CASSQGTSQSQGIFF,TGCGCCAGCAGCCAAGGAACCTCGCAATCGCAGGGGATCTTCTTC
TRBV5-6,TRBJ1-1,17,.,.,CASSFNPGHSTLAEAFF,TGTGCCAGCAGCTTCAATCCGGGACATAGTACTCTTGCTGAAGCTTTCTTT
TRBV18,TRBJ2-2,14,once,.,CASSPPTRAGELFF,TGTGCCAGCTCACCTCCGACAAGGGCCGGGGAGCTGTTTTTT
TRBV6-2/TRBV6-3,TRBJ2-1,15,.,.,CASSQLAISYNEQFF,TGTGCCAGCAGTCAGCTAGCGATCTCCTACAATGAGCAGTTCTTC
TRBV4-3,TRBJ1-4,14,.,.,CASSQETENEKLFF,TGCGCCAGCAGCCAAGAAACGGAGAATGAAAAACTGTTTTTT
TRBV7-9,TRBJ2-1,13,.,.,CASSLGGAGEQFF,TGTGCCAGCAGCTTAGGGGGGGCCGGTGAGCAGTTCTTC
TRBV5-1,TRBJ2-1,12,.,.,CASSYSGSEQFF,TGCGCCAGCAGCTACAGTGGTAGTGAGCAGTTCTTC
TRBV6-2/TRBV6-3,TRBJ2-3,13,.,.,CASSFGTTDTQYF,TGTGCCAGCAGTTTCGGGACAACAGATACGCAGTATTTT
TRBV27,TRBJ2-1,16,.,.,CASSLFGATGYNEQFF,TGTGCCAGCAGTTTATTTGGGGCGACGGGCTACAATGAGCAGTTCTTC
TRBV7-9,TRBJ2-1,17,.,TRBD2,CASSTLGGTSGDNEQFF,TGTGCCAGCAGCACCCTAGGCGGGACTAGCGGGGACAATGAGCAGTTCTTC
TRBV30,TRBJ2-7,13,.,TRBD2,CAWGAGYSYEQYF,TGTGCCTGGGGAGCGGGGTACTCCTACGAGCAGTACTTC
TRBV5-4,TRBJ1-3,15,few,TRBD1,CASSPQGADRNTIYF,TGTGCCAGCAGCCCACAGGGGGCAGATAGAAACACCATATATTTT
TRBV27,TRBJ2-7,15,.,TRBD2,CASSPLAGAAYEQYF,TGTGCCAGCAGTCCACTGGCGGGAGCGGCCTACGAGCAGTACTTC
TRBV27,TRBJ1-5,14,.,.,CASSLTSRGQPQHF,TGTGCCAGCAGTCTAACTAGTCGCGGACAGCCCCAGCATTTT
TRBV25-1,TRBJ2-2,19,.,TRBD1,CASSVPGTGPASNTGELFF,TGTGCCAGCAGTGTCCCCGGGACAGGGCCCGCATCGAACACCGGGGAGCTGTTTTTT
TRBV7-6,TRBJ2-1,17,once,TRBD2,CASSLVGGMSSYNEQFF,TGTGCCAGCAGCTTAGTGGGGGGGATGAGCTCCTACAATGAGCAGTTCTTC
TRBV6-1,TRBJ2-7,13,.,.,CASSDRIDYEQYF,TGTGCCAGCAGTGACCGGATAGACTACGAGCAGTACTTC
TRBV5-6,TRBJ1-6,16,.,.,CASSLLQGAYNSPLHF,TGTGCCAGCAGCCTGCTACAGGGAGCCTATAATTCACCCCTCCACTTT
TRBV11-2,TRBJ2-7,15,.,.,CASSLAGGQAYEQYF,TGTGCCAGCAGCTTAGCCGGGGGGCAGGCCTACGAGCAGTACTTC
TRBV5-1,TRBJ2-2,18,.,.,CASSLAPHETTNTGELFF,TGCGCCAGCAGCTTGGCCCCCCATGAAACTACGAACACCGGGGAGCTGTTTTTT
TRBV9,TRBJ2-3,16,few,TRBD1,CASSVDDRGRTDTQYF,TGTGCCAGCAGCGTTGACGACAGGGGGAGGACAGATACGCAGTATTTT
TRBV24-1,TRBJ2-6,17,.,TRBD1,CATSDLQGDRGANVLTF,TGTGCCACCAGTGATTTGCAGGGGGACCGTGGGGCCAACGTCCTGACTTTC
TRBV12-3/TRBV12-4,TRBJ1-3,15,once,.,CASSPDGLSGNTIYF,TGTGCCAGCAGCCCCGACGGGCTCTCTGGAAACACCATATATTTT
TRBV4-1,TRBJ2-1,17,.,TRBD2,CASSQGGSGRAPDEQFF,TGCGCCAGCAGCCAAGGAGGAAGCGGGAGGGCCCCGGATGAGCAGTTCTTC
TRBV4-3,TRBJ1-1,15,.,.,CASSQGTALNTEAFF,TGCGCCAGCAGCCAAGGAACAGCTCTGAACACTGAAGCTTTCTTT
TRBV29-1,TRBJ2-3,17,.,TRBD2,CSVPIPYVAGEADTQYF,TGCAGCGTTCCTATCCCCTATGTAGCGGGAGAAGCAGATACGCAGTATTTT
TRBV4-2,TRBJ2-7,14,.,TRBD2,CASSQTSGLYEQYF,TGTGCCAGCAGCCAAACTAGCGGCCTCTACGAGCAGTACTTC
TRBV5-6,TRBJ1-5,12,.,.,CASSSSGQPQHF,TGTGCCAGCAGCTCGTCGGGTCAGCCCCAGCATTTT
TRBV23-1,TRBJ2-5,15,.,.,CASSQGESTKKTQYF,TGCGCCAGCAGTCAAGGAGAGAGTACCAAGAAGACCCAGTACTTC
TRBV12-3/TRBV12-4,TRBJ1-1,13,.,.,CASSLGASTEAFF,TGTGCCAGCAGTTTGGGGGCCAGCACTGAAGCTTTCTTT
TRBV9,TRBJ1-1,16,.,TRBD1,CASSVPRQGVNTEAFF,TGTGCCAGCAGCGTACCCCGACAGGGAGTGAACACTGAAGCTTTCTTT
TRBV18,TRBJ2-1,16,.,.,CASSPPEVQGGNEQFF,TGTGCCAGCTCACCACCCGAAGTACAGGGAGGCAATGAGCAGTTCTTC
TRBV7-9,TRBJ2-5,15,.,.,CASSSPGPGQETQYF,TGTGCCAGCAGCTCCCCGGGCCCGGGACAAGAGACCCAGTACTTC
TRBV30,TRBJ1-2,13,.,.,CAWSQTASGGYTF,TGTGCCTGGAGTCAGACGGCCTCAGGCGGCTACACCTTC
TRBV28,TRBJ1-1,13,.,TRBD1,CASSSGTAIEAFF,TGTGCCAGCAGTAGTGGGACAGCAATTGAAGCTTTCTTT